This passage covers 19 T cell receptor beta chains from one sample sequenced in a study of T cell clonotyping in hematopoietic cell transplantation (dated by TCRdb to the early 2020s). Sample time point, as interpreted from the label and publication: recipient sample about 28 days before transplant, after cytoreduction. Receptor amplification or capture employed the immunoSEQ multiplex PCR assay. TCRdb carries this immuneACCESS record with in-frame sequences only. Its versions omit some clonotypes, under half of them owing to an unresolved V gene in the studies checked, with the rest unexplained. The sample table contains some 29,000 clones; only one count was recorded for approximately 77% of them. Approximately 1.7% of the sample comes from the top ten. The material was peripheral blood mononuclear cells, obtained before stem cell transplant. These receptors originate from a man aged 40-49 years with acute myeloid leukemia. Some clones in this sample may be carry-over from other donors' samples.

The chain combines TRBV5-4 with TRBJ1-1; D call uncertain. V lost 0 bases, J lost 1 base, and 13 bases lay in between. The CDR3 totals 16 residues. The germline V gene encodes CDR1 SGHNT and CDR2 YYREEE (reference sequence). CDR3 in amino acids: CASSLAIVGPNTEAFF. The CDR3 DNA reads TGTGCCAGCAGCTTGGCGATCGTTGGTCCGAACACTGAAGCTTTCTTT.

The genes are TRBV5-5 and TRBJ1-6; D is possibly TRBD1 (5 bases). From germline, CDR1 is SGHKS and CDR2 YYEKEE (reference sequence). The V gene lost 0 bases and the J gene lost 7 bases, with 11 bases spanning the gap. This CDR3 is built from 15 residues. In DNA, the CDR3 is TGTGCCAGCAGCTTGGTGGGGACGGGGAATTCACCCCTCCACTTT. Its translation: CASSLVGTGNSPLHF.

J is TRBJ2-1 and V is TRBV11-2; D gene ambiguous. Germline V gives CDR1 SGHAT, CDR2 FQNNGV. CDR3 size: 15 residues. V lost 2 bases to trimming and J lost 3 bases, with 11 bases between them. CDR3 nucleotides: TGTGCCAGCAGCTTATTAGGCTTACTCTACAATGAGCAGTTCTTC. This codes for CASSLLGLLYNEQFF. The full variable domain, its missing parts supplied by reference TRBV11-2 and TRBJ2-1, is EAGVAQSPRYKIIEKRQSVAFWCNPISGHATLYWYQQILGQGPKLLIQFQNNGVVDDSQLPKDRFSAERLKGVDSTLKIQPAKLEDSAVYLCASSLLGLLYNEQFFGPGTRLTVL.

In DNA form, the CDR3 reads TGTGCCAGCAGTTTATCGTTAGCCTCAGGACAATCCAATCAGCCCCAGCATTTT. Translated, it gives CASSLSLASGQSNQPQHF. The chain has TRBV28 and TRBJ1-5; perhaps TRBD1 as D (5 bases). The CDR3 sequence is 18 residues long. Trimming left V 1 base short and J 3 bases short, with 19 bases between. Germline-derived CDR1 and CDR2 are MDHEN and SYDVKM.

This rearrangement joins TRBV10-1 to TRBJ2-7; 7 nucleotides line up with TRBD2. The CDR3 contains 12 residues. The V segment lost 10 bases and the J segment 3 bases; nucleotides outside the gene matches: 6. The V gene's germline CDR1 is WNHNN and CDR2 SYGVQD (reference sequence). The DNA for the CDR3 is TGCGCCATCAACCCGGGGGGCTACGAGCAGTACTTC. Translation gives CAINPGGYEQYF.

V and J are TRBV7-9 and TRBJ2-7; possible D gene TRBD2, 6 bases. Germline-derived CDR1 and CDR2 are SEHNR and FQNEAQ (reference sequence). V gave up 5 bases and J gave up 7 bases, with 9 bases separating them. The length of the CDR3 is 11 residues. For the CDR3, the DNA is TGTGCCAGCAGCCTGGGACTGGAGCAGTACTTC. Its translation: CASSLGLEQYF.

The rearrangement uses TRBV11-2 and TRBJ2-5, with D possibly being TRBD1 or TRBD2 (6 bases each). Germline V gene sequence: CDR1 SGHAT, CDR2 FQNNGV. Trimming removed 2 bases from V and 4 bases from J, with 17 bases in between. The CDR3 has 16 amino acids. The CDR3 bases are TGTGCCAGCAGCTTACCCCGGGGGACACGACGAGAGACCCAGTACTTC. Residues: CASSLPRGTRRETQYF.

The V call is TRBV28, the J call TRBJ1-1, with no clear D. Germline CDR1 reads MDHEN; CDR2 reads SYDVKM. Trimming removed 7 bases from V and 1 base from J, with 7 bases in between. The CDR3 runs 12 residues. For the CDR3, the DNA is TGTGCCAGCAATCCGGGGAACACTGAAGCTTTCTTT. Amino acids: CASNPGNTEAFF.

The chain uses TRBV27 and TRBJ2-2; 9 bases are a match to TRBD2. The CDR3 is 16 residues long. Germline values: CDR1 MNHEY, CDR2 SMNVEV (reference sequence). V lost 5 bases, J lost 4 bases, and 8 bases stayed unmatched. CDR3 nucleotide sequence: TGTGCCAGCAGTCCCTTAGCGGGAGCGACCACCGGGGAGCTGTTTTTT. This codes for CASSPLAGATTGELFF.

The chain links TRBV6-5 to TRBJ1-2, with TRBD1 matching over 8 bases. The CDR3 totals 15 residues. In germline, CDR1 is MNHEY, CDR2 SVGAGI. The V gene end was trimmed by 0 bases and the J gene end by 4 bases; junction bases not matched to a gene: 4. This CDR3 reads CASSYSRTGSYGYTF. For the CDR3, the DNA is TGTGCCAGCAGTTACTCGAGGACAGGGAGCTATGGCTACACCTTC.

This chain links TRBV28 with TRBJ2-7; D remains ambiguous. The V end lost 3 bases, the J end lost 0 bases, and 6 bases lay between the germline ends. The CDR3 consists of 13 residues. The germline V gene encodes CDR1 MDHEN and CDR2 SYDVKM. CDR3 bases: TGTGCCAGCAGTTTGCACAGCTCCTACGAGCAGTACTTC. It codes for CASSLHSSYEQYF.

This chain links TRBV28 with TRBJ2-5; 8 bases match TRBD1. In germline, CDR1 is MDHEN, CDR2 SYDVKM. This CDR3 contains 15 residues. V lost 5 bases and J lost 5; bases outside the gene matches: 10. CDR3 sequence (DNA): TGTGCCAGCAGTAGCCAGGGGGCAGGGGAGGAGACCCAGTACTTC. Its translation is CASSSQGAGEETQYF. Using reference TRBV28 and TRBJ2-5 for the parts outside the CDR3, the full variable domain is DVKVTQSSRYLVKRTGEKVFLECVQDMDHENMFWYRQDPGLGLRLIYFSYDVKMKEKGDIPEGYSVSREKKERFSLILESASTNQTSMYLCASSSQGAGEETQYFGPGTRLLVL.

This chain's CDR3 is CASRPTGTDGNSPLHF. In DNA, the CDR3 is TGTGCCAGCAGGCCGACCGGGACAGATGGAAATTCACCCCTCCACTTT. The chain couples TRBV28 to TRBJ1-6, with 7 bases matching TRBD1. The V segment lost 6 bases and the J segment 7 bases; nucleotides outside the gene matches: 12. This CDR3 has 16 residues. From germline, CDR1 is MDHEN and CDR2 SYDVKM.

J is TRBJ1-5 and V is TRBV27, with D perhaps matching TRBD1 (5 bases). V was cut by 5 bases and J by 2 bases, with 10 bases left in between. CDR3 length: 14 residues. Germline V gives CDR1 MNHEY, CDR2 SMNVEV (reference sequence). The CDR3 reads CASSDLGGNQPQHF. The CDR3 nucleotides read TGTGCCAGCAGTGATCTGGGGGGCAATCAGCCCCAGCATTTT.

This clone showed up just a few times. This rearrangement joins TRBV2 to TRBJ1-4; D gene unclear. Germline values: CDR1 SNHLY, CDR2 FYNNEI. The V end lost 9 bases, the J end lost 0 bases, and 8 bases lay between the germline ends. This CDR3 is built from 13 residues. CDR3 DNA: TGTGCCAGTTCCAAAGCAACTAATGAAAAACTGTTTTTT. It translates to CASSKATNEKLFF.

This chain connects TRBV5-4 to TRBJ1-2; no clear D. The V end was cut by 0 bases, the J end by 5 bases, with 11 bases between. CDR1 SGHNT and CDR2 YYREEE come from the germline V gene (reference sequence). The CDR3 runs 14 residues. The CDR3 loop reads CASSLDRGLYGYTF. CDR3 in DNA: TGTGCCAGCAGCTTGGATAGAGGTCTTTATGGCTACACCTTC.

The chain is built from TRBV29-1 and TRBJ2-1; tentatively, D is TRBD2 (6 bases). V lost 1 base, J lost 0 bases, and 16 bases lay in between. Germline V gives CDR1 SQVTM, CDR2 ANQGSEA. The CDR3 extends over 17 amino acids. CDR3 region: CSVEVILAELSYNEQFF. CDR3 nucleotide sequence: TGCAGCGTTGAAGTTATCTTAGCGGAGCTCTCCTACAATGAGCAGTTCTTC.

The rearrangement uses TRBV6-6 and TRBJ2-5, with D possibly TRBD1 on 6 matching bases. The V gene lost 2 bases and the J gene lost 0 bases, with 7 bases spanning the gap. This CDR3 region has 14 residues. Germline loops: CDR1 MNHNY, CDR2 SVGAGI (reference sequence). CDR3 protein: CASSYGQYQETQYF. The CDR3 bases are TGTGCCAGCAGTTACGGACAGTACCAAGAGACCCAGTACTTC.

The V gene is TRBV11-2, the J gene TRBJ2-7; no clear D. Deletions cut 0 bases from V and 3 bases from J, with 9 bases between. CDR3 size: 14 residues. CDR1 and CDR2 from the germline V gene are SGHAT and FQNNGV. In DNA form, the CDR3 reads TGTGCCAGCAGCTTAGATCTTGGCAGCTACGAGCAGTACTTC. Its protein is CASSLDLGSYEQYF.